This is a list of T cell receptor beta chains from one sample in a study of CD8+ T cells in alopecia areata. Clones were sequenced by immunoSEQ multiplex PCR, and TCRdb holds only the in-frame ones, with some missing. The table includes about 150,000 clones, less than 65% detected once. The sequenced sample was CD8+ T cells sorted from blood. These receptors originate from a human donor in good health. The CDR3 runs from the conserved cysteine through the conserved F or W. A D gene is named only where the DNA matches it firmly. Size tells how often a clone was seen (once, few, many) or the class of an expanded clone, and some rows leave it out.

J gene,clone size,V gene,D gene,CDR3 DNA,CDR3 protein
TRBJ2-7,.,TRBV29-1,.,TGCAGCGGAGGGTCGGCCCGGGGCTACGAGCAGTACTTC,CSGGSARGYEQYF
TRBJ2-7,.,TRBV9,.,TGTGCCAGCAGCGTAGGGACAACCTACGAGCAGTACTTC,CASSVGTTYEQYF
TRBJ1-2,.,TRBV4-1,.,TGCGCCAGCAGCCCCGTCCCCGGGGGCGCTGACACCTTC,CASSPVPGGADTF
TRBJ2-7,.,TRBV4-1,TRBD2,TGCGCCAGCAGCCCTGGGACTAGCTCATCCTACGAGCAGTACTTC,CASSPGTSSSYEQYF
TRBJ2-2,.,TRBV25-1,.,TGTGCCAGCAGTGTACAGGGGGGGTCTGGAGGGGAGCTGTTTTTT,CASSVQGGSGGELFF
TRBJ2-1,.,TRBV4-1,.,TGCGCCAGCAGCCAAGGTGGGAACAATGAGCAGTTCTTC,CASSQGGNNEQFF
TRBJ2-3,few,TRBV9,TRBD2,TGTGCCAGCAGCATCCTAGCGGGAGGGCCGTCAGATACGCAGTATTTT,CASSILAGGPSDTQYF
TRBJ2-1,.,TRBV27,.,TGTGCCAGCACCCCCGGAAGCTCCTACAATGAGCAGTTCTTC,CASTPGSSYNEQFF
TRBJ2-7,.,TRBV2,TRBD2,TGTGCCAGCAGAGAGACTAGCGGACTCTACGAGCAGTACTTC,CASRETSGLYEQYF
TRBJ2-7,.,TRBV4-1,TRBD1,TGCGCCAGCAGCCAGACAGGGGATGAGCAGTACTTC,CASSQTGDEQYF
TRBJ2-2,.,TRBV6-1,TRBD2,TGTGCCGGTGGACTAGCGGGAGGGCCAAACGGGGAGCTGTTTTTT,CAGGLAGGPNGELFF
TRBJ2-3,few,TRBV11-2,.,TGTGCCAGCAGCTACCACCCCCACAGTCTAGCAGATACGCAGTATTTT,CASSYHPHSLADTQYF
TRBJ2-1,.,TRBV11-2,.,TGTGCCAGCAGCTTAGTCCTAGCCGACTTGGAGCAGTTCTTC,CASSLVLADLEQFF
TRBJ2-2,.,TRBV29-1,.,TGCAGCGCCCTCTCCCTTTACGGGGAGCTGTTTTTT,CSALSLYGELFF
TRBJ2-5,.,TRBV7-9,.,TGTGCCAGCAGCCCCCCCTATGCGGAGGTTCGGGAGACCCAGTACTTC,CASSPPYAEVRETQYF
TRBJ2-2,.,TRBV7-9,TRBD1,TGTGCCAGCAGCTTACCGGACAGGGGGAACACCGGGGAGCTGTTTTTT,CASSLPDRGNTGELFF
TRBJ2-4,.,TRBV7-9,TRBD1,TGTGCCAGCAGCCCAACGGGACAGGCCGAAAACATTCAGTACTTC,CASSPTGQAENIQYF
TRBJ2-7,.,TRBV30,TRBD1,TGTGCCTGGAGTGAACCCTCAGGGGGCGATAACGAGCAGTACTTC,CAWSEPSGGDNEQYF
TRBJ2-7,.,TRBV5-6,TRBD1,TGTGCCAGCAGCCTTGGACAGGGTAACGAGCAGTACTTC,CASSLGQGNEQYF
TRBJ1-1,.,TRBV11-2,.,TGTGCCAGCAGCTCCCTCCCCCAGATGAACACTGAAGCTTTCTTT,CASSSLPQMNTEAFF
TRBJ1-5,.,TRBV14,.,TGTGCCAGCAGCCAATTAAATCAGCCCCAGCATTTT,CASSQLNQPQHF
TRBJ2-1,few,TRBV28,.,TGTGCCAGCAGCAATAGATCGACAGCCAGATACAATGAGCAGTTCTTC,CASSNRSTARYNEQFF
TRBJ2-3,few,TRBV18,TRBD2,TGTGCCAGCTCTCTGACCGGGACTAGCCTACGGATAGATACGCAGTATTTT,CASSLTGTSLRIDTQYF
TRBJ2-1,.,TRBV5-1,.,TGCGCCAGCAGCTTAGTCTGGGATGAGCAGTTCTTC,CASSLVWDEQFF
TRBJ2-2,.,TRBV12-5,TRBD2,TGTGCTAGTGGTTTTTGGCTAGCGGGCCGCACCGGGGAGCTGTTTTTT,CASGFWLAGRTGELFF
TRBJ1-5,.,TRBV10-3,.,TGTGCCATCAGTGAAGTATCAGGGGGCAATCAGCCCCAGCATTTT,CAISEVSGGNQPQHF
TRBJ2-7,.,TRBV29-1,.,TGCAGCGTTGAAGATGGTAGCGAGCAGTACTTC,CSVEDGSEQYF
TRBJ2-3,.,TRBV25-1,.,TGTGCCAGCAGTGAATATTCGGTCGGAGATACGCAGTATTTT,CASSEYSVGDTQYF
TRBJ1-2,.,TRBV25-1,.,TGTGCCAGCAGTGATGGGGGTTATGGCTACACCTTC,CASSDGGYGYTF
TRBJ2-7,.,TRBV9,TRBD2,TGTGCCAGCAGCTTAGGGACTAGCGGTTCCTACGAGCAGTACTTC,CASSLGTSGSYEQYF
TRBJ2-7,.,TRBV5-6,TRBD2,TGTGCCAGCAGCTTGGGCTCTAGCGGAGGGGTCTACGAGCAGTACTTC,CASSLGSSGGVYEQYF